This TCR beta chain was captured in a study of blood T cell repertoires in COVID-19. Study overall: Samples came from the United States, Italy and Spain, spanning acute and convalescent COVID-19. T cells, B-cell-depleted T cells, or PBMCs supplied cDNA or gDNA.

TCRdb keeps only in-frame clones here, not all; method: immunoSEQ multiplex PCR. The data show hundreds of thousands of clones, with around nine tenths seen just once and 3% to 4% held by the top ten. J was trimmed by 9 bases and V by 1 base; bases with no gene match: 11. This CDR3 is built from 16 residues. The germline V gene has CDR1 KGHSH and CDR2 LQKENI. The J gene is TRBJ2-2, the V gene TRBV18, with 7 positions matching TRBD1. The sequenced material came from peripheral blood. This TCR derives from a woman in her forties or fifties with active or convalescent COVID-19. The CDR3 DNA follows: TGTGCCAGCTCACCACTTGCAACAGGGGTCCCGAGGGAGCTGTTTTTT. It codes for CASSPLATGVPRELFF.